The T cell receptor (beta chain) described here comes from a study of identical twins. Study-level findings and limits: Clonotypes of the beta chain that were abundant in cord blood carried fewer insertions (memory repertoires showed none).

TCRdb processed the 5' RACE reads anew with MiXCR; each CDR3 protein has one entry. The repertoire holds 520,000 or so distinct CDR3 sequences, with 22% as singletons. This clonotype was recorded many times. Its antigen is undetermined. V was shortened by 6 bases and J by 5 bases, with 14 bases between the two germline ends. The CDR3 runs 14 residues. These data also featured in a second study, about T cells expressing NK-cell markers.

The source of this sequence is a woman aged 18-29 years in good health. Sequencing was carried out using CD4+ T cells sorted from blood. V usage is TRBV12-3 or TRBV12-4 and J usage is TRBJ1-5; D uncertain. The CDR3 protein is CASRLQRADQPQHF. CDR3 coding DNA: TGTGCCAGCAGACTTCAAAGGGCGGATCAGCCCCAGCATTTT.